This TCR beta chain was captured in a study of cytomegalovirus exposure and HLA in healthy donors. This CDR3 comprises 15 residues. The V gene's germline CDR1 is ENHRY and CDR2 SYGVKD. V was pared by 6 bases and J by 1 base, with 5 bases of the junction left unmatched. Here immunoSEQ multiplex PCR was the method, and the copy in TCRdb shows in-frame clones only, minus some. The sample records about 160,000 clones, over 85% being singletons. The chain couples TRBV10-3 to TRBJ2-7; 11 bases align to TRBD1. The sequence was obtained from a woman aged 18-30 years in good health and CMV-seropositive. Sequencing was done on a sample of PBMCs. CDR3 in amino acids: CAISYGTGGSYEQYF. CDR3 sequence (DNA): TGTGCCATCAGCTACGGGACAGGGGGTTCCTACGAGCAGTACTTC.